One sample yielded the 14 T cell receptor beta chains listed below, sequenced in a study of preoperative IRX-2 immunotherapy in early breast cancer (dated by TCRdb to 2018 to 2020). Libraries were prepared through the immunoSEQ multiplex PCR assay. As stored in TCRdb, this immuneACCESS dataset retains in-frame rearrangements with V and J assigned. A fraction of the clones does not appear; measured against another copy, unresolved V genes explain less than half of the discrepancy, and the remainder lacks a known reason. The sample table lists about 62,000 clones, roughly 94% of them with a count of one. Roughly 1.5% of the sample lies in the top ten. Explained via the paper, the treatment or condition label denotes: preoperative locoregional IRX-2 cytokine immunotherapy. This specimen was acquired from a patient treated with IRX-2 immunotherapy. These receptors were collected from a human donor with breast cancer.

This chain links TRBV4-2 with TRBJ2-3; D perhaps matches TRBD2 (6 bases). Between the trimmed V and J ends, which lost 1 base and 3 bases, there was a span of 11 bases. CDR1 and CDR2 from the germline V gene are LGHNA and YNFKEQ. The CDR3 runs to 15 residues. The DNA for the CDR3 is TGTGCCAGCAGCCAAGTAACTAGCAGAACAGATACGCAGTATTTT. Protein product: CASSQVTSRTDTQYF.

This clone is a singleton in its sample. This sequence joins TRBV6-6 and TRBJ2-7; D unresolved. Germline values: CDR1 MNHNY, CDR2 SVGAGI (reference sequence). There are 12 residues in the CDR3. V was clipped by 6 bases and J by 2 bases, with 8 bases between them. CDR3 sequence (DNA): TGTGCCAGCAGGACGTTAACCTACGAGCAGTACTTC. Amino acids: CASRTLTYEQYF.

This clone was observed a single time. V gene TRBV7-2 combines with J gene TRBJ2-7; tentatively, D is TRBD2 (5 bases). Germline V gives CDR1 SGHTA, CDR2 FQGNSA. V shed 5 bases and J shed 5 bases, with 19 bases lying between them. The CDR3 has 15 residues. In DNA, the CDR3 is TGTGCCAGCAGCGCCCCGGGGAGCCTCGGGAACGAGCAGTACTTC. Translating it yields CASSAPGSLGNEQYF.

The chain is built from TRBV18 and TRBJ1-2, with 8 positions matching TRBD1. V was pared by 0 bases and J by 2 bases, with 8 bases of the junction left unmatched. This CDR3 is 17 amino acids long. Per the germline V gene, CDR1 is KGHSH and CDR2 is LQKENI. The CDR3: CASSPPSQGASNYGYTF. The CDR3 DNA sequence: TGTGCCAGCTCACCACCGAGCCAGGGGGCGTCCAACTATGGCTACACCTTC. The full variable domain, completed using reference TRBV18 and TRBJ1-2, is NAGVMQNPRHLVRRRGQEARLRCSPMKGHSHVYWYRQLPEEGLKFMVYLQKENIIDESGMPKERFSAEFPKEGPSILRIQQVVRGDSAAYFCASSPPSQGASNYGYTFGSGTRLTVV.

The chain is built from TRBV28 and TRBJ1-2; D uncertain. Trimming cost V 6 bases and J 9 bases, with 14 bases left between them. In germline, CDR1 is MDHEN, CDR2 SYDVKM. CDR3 length: 12 residues. In DNA form, the CDR3 reads TGTGCCAGCAGGTCCTCGGGTGGGAGCTACACCTTC. Translated, it gives CASRSSGGSYTF.

This clone was detected only a few times. The chain employs TRBV9 and TRBJ1-2; D is uncertain. The CDR3 covers 13 residues. The V gene's germline CDR1 is SGDLS and CDR2 YYNGEE. V lost 2 bases and J 10 bases, leaving 15 bases between the germline ends. The CDR3 protein is CASSVSFGRAYTF. In nucleotides, the CDR3 is TGTGCCAGCAGCGTGAGTTTTGGACGGGCCTACACCTTC.

This chain joins TRBV4-1 and TRBJ2-7; D is unclear. This CDR3 spans 14 amino acids. V lost 0 bases and J 0 bases, leaving 6 bases between the germline ends. Germline V CDR1 and CDR2: MGHRA, YSYEKL. The CDR3 loop is CASSQDFSSYEQYF. The CDR3 nucleotides are TGCGCCAGCAGCCAAGACTTCAGCTCCTACGAGCAGTACTTC.

The rearrangement uses TRBV6-5 and TRBJ2-5, with D unresolved. Germline V gives CDR1 MNHEY, CDR2 SVGAGI. V lost 0 bases to trimming and J lost 2 bases, with 7 bases between them. This CDR3 has 14 amino acids. CDR3 region: CASSYSAAQETQYF. In nucleotides, the CDR3 is TGTGCCAGCAGTTACTCGGCAGCGCAAGAGACCCAGTACTTC.

This clone came up once. This chain links TRBV15 with TRBJ1-4, with 7 bases that match TRBD1. V lost 3 bases and J lost 7; bases outside the gene matches: 8. The CDR3 has 15 amino acids. Looked up from germline, CDR1 is LNHNV and CDR2 is YYDKDF (reference sequence). This CDR3 is CATSRDYRGVEKLFF. In DNA, the CDR3 is TGTGCCACCAGCAGGGACTACAGGGGTGTTGAAAAACTGTTTTTT.

The chain uses TRBV7-7 and TRBJ2-5; TRBD2 is a possible D gene (5 bases). The germline V gene has CDR1 SSHAT and CDR2 FNYEAQ (reference sequence). The CDR3 totals 18 residues. V dropped 3 bases and J dropped 5 bases, with 25 bases sitting between them. CDR3 region: CASSFIGVPTRRSETQYF. The CDR3 nucleotides are TGTGCCAGCAGCTTTATCGGGGTGCCGACCCGACGGTCGGAGACCCAGTACTTC.

The V and J genes are TRBV10-3 and TRBJ2-2; unclear D gene. This CDR3 has 14 amino acids. Germline-derived CDR1 and CDR2 are ENHRY and SYGVKD. Trimming pared 8 bases from V and 2 bases from J, leaving 12 bases between. CDR3 coding DNA: TGTGCCATCCAGGCGGAGATTAACACCGGGGAGCTGTTTTTT. Amino acids: CAIQAEINTGELFF.

The chain carries TRBV4-2 and TRBJ2-1; possible D gene TRBD2, 6 bases. The CDR3 runs 16 residues. Germline CDR1 and CDR2: LGHNA and YNFKEQ. Trimming removed 5 bases at V and 5 bases at J, with 19 bases between. CDR3 region: CASSVGGKRFDNEQFF. The CDR3 DNA follows: TGTGCCAGCAGCGTGGGGGGAAAGAGATTTGACAATGAGCAGTTCTTC.

This sequence joins TRBV28 and TRBJ2-7; 7 bases are a match to TRBD2. CDR3 size: 16 residues. The V and J ends lost 6 bases and 6 bases, in that order; junction bases with no gene match: 17. The germline CDR1 and CDR2 sequences are MDHEN and SYDVKM. The CDR3 reads CASSLTGREWVPEQYF. CDR3 nucleotide sequence: TGTGCCAGCAGCCTCACGGGGCGGGAGTGGGTCCCCGAGCAGTACTTC.

The rearrangement links TRBV9 to TRBJ2-1; D ambiguous. The CDR3 is 11 residues long. V was trimmed by 2 bases and J by 12 bases, leaving 9 bases between them. The germline gives CDR1 SGDLS, CDR2 YYNGEE. The DNA for the CDR3 is TGTGCCAGCAGCGTGCAGAGCCGGCAGTTCTTC. Translating it yields CASSVQSRQFF.